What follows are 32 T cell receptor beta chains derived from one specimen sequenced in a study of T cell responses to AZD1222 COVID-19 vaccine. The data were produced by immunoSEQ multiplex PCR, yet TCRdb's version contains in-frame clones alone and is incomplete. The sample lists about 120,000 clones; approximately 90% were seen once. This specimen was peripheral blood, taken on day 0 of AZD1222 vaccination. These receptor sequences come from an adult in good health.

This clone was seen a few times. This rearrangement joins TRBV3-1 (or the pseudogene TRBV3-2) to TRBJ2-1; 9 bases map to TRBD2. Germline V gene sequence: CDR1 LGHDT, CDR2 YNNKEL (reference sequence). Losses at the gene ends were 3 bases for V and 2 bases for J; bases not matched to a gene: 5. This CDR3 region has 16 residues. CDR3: CASSHSAGGPYNEQFF. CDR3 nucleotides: TGTGCCAGCAGCCATTCCGCGGGGGGGCCCTACAATGAGCAGTTCTTC.

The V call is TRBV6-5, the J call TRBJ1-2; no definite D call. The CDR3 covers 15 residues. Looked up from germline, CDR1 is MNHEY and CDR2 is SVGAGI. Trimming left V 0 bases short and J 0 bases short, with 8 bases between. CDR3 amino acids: CASSYSIGPNYGYTF. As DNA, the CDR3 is TGTGCCAGCAGTTACTCGATAGGGCCTAACTATGGCTACACCTTC.

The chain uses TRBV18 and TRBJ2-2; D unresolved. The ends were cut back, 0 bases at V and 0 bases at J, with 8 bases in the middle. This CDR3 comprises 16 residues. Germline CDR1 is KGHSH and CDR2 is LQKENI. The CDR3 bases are TGTGCCAGCTCACCACCCGGGCGACCGAACACCGGGGAGCTGTTTTTT. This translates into CASSPPGRPNTGELFF.

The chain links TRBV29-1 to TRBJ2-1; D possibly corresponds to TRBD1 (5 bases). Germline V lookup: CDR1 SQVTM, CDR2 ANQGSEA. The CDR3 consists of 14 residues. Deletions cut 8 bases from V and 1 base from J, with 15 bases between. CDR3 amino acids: CSYLRGTSYNEQFF. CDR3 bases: TGCAGCTACCTTAGGGGAACGTCCTACAATGAGCAGTTCTTC.

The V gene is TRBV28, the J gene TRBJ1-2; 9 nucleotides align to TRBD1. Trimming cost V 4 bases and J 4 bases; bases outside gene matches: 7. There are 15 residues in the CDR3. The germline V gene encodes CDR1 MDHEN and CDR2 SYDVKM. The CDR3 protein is CASSSPDRGTYGYTF. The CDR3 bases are TGTGCCAGCAGTTCCCCGGACAGGGGTACCTATGGCTACACCTTC.

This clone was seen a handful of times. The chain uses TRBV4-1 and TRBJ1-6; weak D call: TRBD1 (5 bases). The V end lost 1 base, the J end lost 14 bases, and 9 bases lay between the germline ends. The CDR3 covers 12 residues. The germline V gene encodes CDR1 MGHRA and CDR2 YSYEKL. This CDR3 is CASSQVGGALHF. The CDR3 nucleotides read TGCGCCAGCAGCCAAGTGGGGGGGGCCCTCCACTTT.

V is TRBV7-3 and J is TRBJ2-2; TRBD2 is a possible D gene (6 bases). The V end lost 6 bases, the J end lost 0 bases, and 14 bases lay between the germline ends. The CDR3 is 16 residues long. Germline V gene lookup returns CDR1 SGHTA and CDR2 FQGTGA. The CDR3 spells CASRGTGDPNTGELFF. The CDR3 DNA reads TGTGCCAGCAGAGGGACGGGGGACCCGAACACCGGGGAGCTGTTTTTT.

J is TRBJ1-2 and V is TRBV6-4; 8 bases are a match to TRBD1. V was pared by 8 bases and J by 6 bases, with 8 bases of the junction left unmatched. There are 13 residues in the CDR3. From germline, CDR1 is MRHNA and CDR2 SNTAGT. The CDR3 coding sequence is TGTGCCAGCTCCATTGGACAGGGTAATGGCTACACCTTC. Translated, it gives CASSIGQGNGYTF.

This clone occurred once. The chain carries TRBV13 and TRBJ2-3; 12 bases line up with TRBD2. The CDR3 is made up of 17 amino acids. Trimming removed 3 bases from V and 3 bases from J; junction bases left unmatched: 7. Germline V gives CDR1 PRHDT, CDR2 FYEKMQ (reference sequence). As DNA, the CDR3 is TGTGCCAGCAGCTTGGGTGGACTAGCGGGAAGGACAGATACGCAGTATTTT. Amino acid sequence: CASSLGGLAGRTDTQYF.

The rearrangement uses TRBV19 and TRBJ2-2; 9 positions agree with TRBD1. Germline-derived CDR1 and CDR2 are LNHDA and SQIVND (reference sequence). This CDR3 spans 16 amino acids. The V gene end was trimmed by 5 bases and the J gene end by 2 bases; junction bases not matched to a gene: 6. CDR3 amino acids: CASSPSDRGNTGELFF. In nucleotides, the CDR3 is TGTGCCAGTAGTCCCTCGGACAGGGGAAACACCGGGGAGCTGTTTTTT. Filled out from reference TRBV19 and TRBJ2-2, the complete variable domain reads DGGITQSPKYLFRKEGQNVTLSCEQNLNHDAMYWYRQDPGQGLRLIYYSQIVNDFQKGDIAEGYSVSREKKESFPLTVTSAQKNPTAFYLCASSPSDRGNTGELFFGEGSRLTVL.

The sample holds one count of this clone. CDR3: CASSPNSPYEQYF. CDR3 sequence (DNA): TGTGCCAGCTCACCTAACTCCCCTTACGAGCAGTACTTC. This chain links TRBV18 with TRBJ2-7; D gene ambiguous. The CDR3 runs to 13 residues. Trimming cost V 3 bases and J 4 bases, with 10 bases left between them. Germline CDR1 is KGHSH and CDR2 is LQKENI.

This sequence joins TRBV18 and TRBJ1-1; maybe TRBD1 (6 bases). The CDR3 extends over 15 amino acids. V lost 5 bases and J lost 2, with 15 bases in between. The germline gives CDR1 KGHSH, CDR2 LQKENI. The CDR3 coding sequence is TGTGCCAGCTCAACTTTACAGGGCGGTAACACTGAAGCTTTCTTT. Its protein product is CASSTLQGGNTEAFF. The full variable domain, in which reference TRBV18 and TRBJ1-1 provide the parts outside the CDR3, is NAGVMQNPRHLVRRRGQEARLRCSPMKGHSHVYWYRQLPEEGLKFMVYLQKENIIDESGMPKERFSAEFPKEGPSILRIQQVVRGDSAAYFCASSTLQGGNTEAFFGQGTRLTVV.

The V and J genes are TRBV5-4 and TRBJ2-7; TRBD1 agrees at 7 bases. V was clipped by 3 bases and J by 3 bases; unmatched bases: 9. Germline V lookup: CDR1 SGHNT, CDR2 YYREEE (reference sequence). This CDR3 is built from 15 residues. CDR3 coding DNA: TGTGCCAGCAGCTCAAAACAGGGGTCCCTCTACGAGCAGTACTTC. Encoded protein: CASSSKQGSLYEQYF.

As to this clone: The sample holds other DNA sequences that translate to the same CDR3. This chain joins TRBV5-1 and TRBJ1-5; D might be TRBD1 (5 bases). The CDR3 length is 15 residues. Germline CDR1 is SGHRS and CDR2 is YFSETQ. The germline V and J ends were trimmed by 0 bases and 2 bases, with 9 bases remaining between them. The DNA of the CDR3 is TGCGCCAGCAGCTTGGAGGGAGGGGGCAATCAGCCCCAGCATTTT. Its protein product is CASSLEGGGNQPQHF.

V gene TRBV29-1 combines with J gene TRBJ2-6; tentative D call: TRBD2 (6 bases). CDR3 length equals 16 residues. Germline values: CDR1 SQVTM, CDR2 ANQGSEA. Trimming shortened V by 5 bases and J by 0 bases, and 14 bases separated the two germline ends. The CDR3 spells CSVMASVHSGANVLTF. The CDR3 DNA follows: TGCAGCGTTATGGCTAGCGTTCACTCTGGGGCCAACGTCCTGACTTTC.

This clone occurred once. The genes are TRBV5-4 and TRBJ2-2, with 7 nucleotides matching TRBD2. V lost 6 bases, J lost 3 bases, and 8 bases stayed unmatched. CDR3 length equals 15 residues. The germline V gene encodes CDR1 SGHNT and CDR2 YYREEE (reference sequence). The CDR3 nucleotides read TGTGCCAGCACCCCGGGAGGCGGGGACACCGGGGAGCTGTTTTTT. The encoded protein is CASTPGGGDTGELFF.

In DNA form, the CDR3 reads TGCGCCAGCAGCCAAGATCGCTGGGCTAACTATGGCTACACCTTC. As protein: CASSQDRWANYGYTF. The chain uses TRBV4-1 and TRBJ1-2; D ambiguous. The CDR3 is 15 amino acids. CDR1 is MGHRA, CDR2 YSYEKL, per germline. V lost 0 bases, J lost 0 bases, and 8 bases lay in between.

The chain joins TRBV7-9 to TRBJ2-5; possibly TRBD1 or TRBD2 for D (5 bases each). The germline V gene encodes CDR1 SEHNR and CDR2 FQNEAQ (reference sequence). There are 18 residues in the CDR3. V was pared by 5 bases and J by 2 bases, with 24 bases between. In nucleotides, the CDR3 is TGTGCCAGCAGCCCACGGGTCGGTAGGGGACGCGGGCAAGAGACCCAGTACTTC. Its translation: CASSPRVGRGRGQETQYF. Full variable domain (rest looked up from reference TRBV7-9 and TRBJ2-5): DTGVSQNPRHKITKRGQNVTFRCDPISEHNRLYWYRQTLGQGPEFLTYFQNEAQLEKSRLLSDRFSAERPKGSFSTLEIQRTEQGDSAMYLCASSPRVGRGRGQETQYFGPGTRLLVL.

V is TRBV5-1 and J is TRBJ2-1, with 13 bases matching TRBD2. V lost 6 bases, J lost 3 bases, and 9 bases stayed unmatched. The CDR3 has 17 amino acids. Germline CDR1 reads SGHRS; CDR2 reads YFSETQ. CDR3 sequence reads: CASTVRLAGGNYNEQFF. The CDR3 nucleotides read TGCGCCAGCACGGTGAGACTAGCGGGAGGAAACTACAATGAGCAGTTCTTC.

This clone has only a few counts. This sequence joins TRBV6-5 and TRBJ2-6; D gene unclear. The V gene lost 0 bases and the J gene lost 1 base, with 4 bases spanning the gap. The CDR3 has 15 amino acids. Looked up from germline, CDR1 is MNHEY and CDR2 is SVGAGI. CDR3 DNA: TGTGCCAGCAGTTACTCAGGGTCTGGGGCCAACGTCCTGACTTTC. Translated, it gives CASSYSGSGANVLTF.

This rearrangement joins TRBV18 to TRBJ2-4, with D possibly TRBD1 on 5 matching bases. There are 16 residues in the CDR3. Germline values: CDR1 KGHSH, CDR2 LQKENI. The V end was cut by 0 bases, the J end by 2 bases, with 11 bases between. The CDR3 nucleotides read TGTGCCAGCTCACCACCGGGGCAGACGTCCAAAAACATTCAGTACTTC. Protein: CASSPPGQTSKNIQYF.

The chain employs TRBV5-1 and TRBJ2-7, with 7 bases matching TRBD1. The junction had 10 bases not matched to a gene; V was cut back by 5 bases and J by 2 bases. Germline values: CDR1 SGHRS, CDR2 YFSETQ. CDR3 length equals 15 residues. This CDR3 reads CASRSGQTGAYEQYF. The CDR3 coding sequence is TGCGCCAGCAGGTCGGGACAGACCGGGGCCTACGAGCAGTACTTC.

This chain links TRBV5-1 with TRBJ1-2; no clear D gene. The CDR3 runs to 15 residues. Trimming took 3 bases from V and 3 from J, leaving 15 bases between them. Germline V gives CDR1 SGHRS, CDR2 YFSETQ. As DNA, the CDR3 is TGCGCCAGCAGCTGGGGAGGATCTACTTACTATGGCTACACCTTC. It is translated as CASSWGGSTYYGYTF.

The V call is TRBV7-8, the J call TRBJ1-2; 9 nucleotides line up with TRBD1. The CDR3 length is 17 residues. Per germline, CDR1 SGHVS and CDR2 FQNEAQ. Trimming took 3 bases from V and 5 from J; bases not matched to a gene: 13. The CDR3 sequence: CASSFSGWIQGAYGYTF. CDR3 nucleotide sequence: TGTGCCAGCAGCTTTTCCGGCTGGATACAGGGGGCTTATGGCTACACCTTC.

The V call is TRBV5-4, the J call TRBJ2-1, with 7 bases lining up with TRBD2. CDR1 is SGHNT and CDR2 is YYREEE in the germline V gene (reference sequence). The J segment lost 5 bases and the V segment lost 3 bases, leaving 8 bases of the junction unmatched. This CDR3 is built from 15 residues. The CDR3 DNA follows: TGTGCCAGCAGCTCGTTTACTCTAGCGGACAATGAGCAGTTCTTC. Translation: CASSSFTLADNEQFF.

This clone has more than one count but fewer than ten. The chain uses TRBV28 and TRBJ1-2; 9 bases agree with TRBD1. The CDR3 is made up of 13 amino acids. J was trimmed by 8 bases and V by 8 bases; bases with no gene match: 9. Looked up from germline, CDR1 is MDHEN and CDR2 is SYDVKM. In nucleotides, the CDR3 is TGTGCCAGCCGGGGGACAGGGAGGCAGGGCTACACCTTC. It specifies CASRGTGRQGYTF.

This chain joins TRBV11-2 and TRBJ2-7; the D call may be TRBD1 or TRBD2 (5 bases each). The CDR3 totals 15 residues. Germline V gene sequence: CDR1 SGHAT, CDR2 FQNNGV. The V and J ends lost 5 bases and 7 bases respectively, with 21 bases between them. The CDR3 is CASSERGTHPWEQYF. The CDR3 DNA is TGTGCCAGCAGCGAGAGGGGCACTCATCCTTGGGAGCAGTACTTC.

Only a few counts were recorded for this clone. As DNA, the CDR3 is TGTGCCGGATCACCTGGGTTGGGATACGAGCAGTACTTC. Translation gives CAGSPGLGYEQYF. The chain links TRBV19 to TRBJ2-7, with D uncertain. The V end lost 11 bases, the J end lost 4 bases, and 18 bases lay between the germline ends. CDR3 length equals 13 residues. CDR1 and CDR2 from the germline V gene are LNHDA and SQIVND (reference sequence).

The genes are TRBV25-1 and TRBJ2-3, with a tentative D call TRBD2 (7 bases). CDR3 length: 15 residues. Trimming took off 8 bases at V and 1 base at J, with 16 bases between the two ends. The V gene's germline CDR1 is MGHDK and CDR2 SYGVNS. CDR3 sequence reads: CASRLGGGGTDTQYF. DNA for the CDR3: TGTGCCAGCCGGCTTGGGGGGGGCGGCACAGATACGCAGTATTTT.

CDR3 in DNA: TGTGCCAGCAGCTTAGAGCGGGTAGGCGGCGAGCAGTACTTC. Residues: CASSLERVGGEQYF. The chain is built from TRBV11-2 and TRBJ2-7, with D perhaps TRBD2 (5 bases). The CDR3 is 14 amino acids. Trimming removed 0 bases at V and 6 bases at J, with 12 bases between. Germline loops: CDR1 SGHAT, CDR2 FQNNGV.

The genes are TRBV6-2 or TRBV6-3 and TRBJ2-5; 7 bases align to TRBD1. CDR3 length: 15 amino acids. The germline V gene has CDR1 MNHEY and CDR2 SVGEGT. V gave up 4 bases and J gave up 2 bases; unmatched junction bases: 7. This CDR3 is CASSWGTGAQETQYF. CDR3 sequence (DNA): TGTGCCAGCAGTTGGGGCACAGGGGCGCAAGAGACCCAGTACTTC.

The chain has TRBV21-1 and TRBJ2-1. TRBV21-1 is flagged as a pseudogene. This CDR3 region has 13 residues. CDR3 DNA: TGTGCCAGCAGCAAAACATGGGACAATGAGCAGTTCTTC. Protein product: CASSKTWDNEQFF.